Below, 30 T cell receptor beta chains from the same sample are listed, as sequenced in a study of blood T cell repertoires in COVID-19. Assay used: immunoSEQ multiplex PCR; TCRdb lists only in-frame clones, some missing. Of fewer than 90,000 clones listed, about two thirds are singletons. The sequencing input was peripheral blood. These TCRs come from a woman aged 80 or over with acute or convalescent COVID-19.

The chain has TRBV3-1 (or the pseudogene TRBV3-2) and TRBJ1-1; weak D call: TRBD1 (6 bases). The germline gives CDR1 LGHDT, CDR2 YNNKEL (reference sequence). V gave up 1 base and J gave up 10 bases, with 13 bases separating them. This CDR3 has 13 amino acids. The CDR3 DNA sequence: TGTGCCAGCAGCCAAGCAGGGGATGGGGCAGCTTTCTTT. As protein: CASSQAGDGAAFF.

CDR3 sequence: CASSRSRRGDDGYTF. Written as DNA, the CDR3 is TGTGCCAGTAGTCGCTCGAGAAGGGGTGATGATGGCTACACCTTC. The chain joins TRBV19 to TRBJ1-2; tentatively, D is TRBD1 (5 bases). This CDR3 region has 15 residues. Germline V CDR1 and CDR2: LNHDA, SQIVND (reference sequence). V was cut by 5 bases and J by 6 bases, with 19 bases left in between.

This clone was observed once. The rearrangement uses TRBV15 and TRBJ1-4; D gene uncertain. With 4 bases removed from V and 5 bases from J, the gap between germline ends came to 11 bases. From germline, CDR1 is LNHNV and CDR2 YYDKDF (reference sequence). The CDR3 is 14 amino acids. The CDR3 coding sequence is TGTGCCACCAGCACGGGATGGCGGAATGAAAAACTGTTTTTT. As protein: CATSTGWRNEKLFF.

This chain connects TRBV15 to TRBJ1-5, with unresolved D. This CDR3 is 13 amino acids long. The germline V gene encodes CDR1 LNHNV and CDR2 YYDKDF (reference sequence). V was trimmed by 5 bases and J by 4 bases, leaving 9 bases between them. The DNA of the CDR3 is TGTGCCACCAGCCCCCGGAGAAATCAGCCCCAGCATTTT. It translates to CATSPRRNQPQHF.

The chain has TRBV29-1 and TRBJ2-7; 9 bases fit TRBD2. CDR1 and CDR2 from the germline V gene are SQVTM and ANQGSEA. The junction had 4 bases not matched to a gene; V was cut back by 4 bases and J by 6 bases. CDR3 length: 12 amino acids. The CDR3 DNA reads as TGCAGCGTTGTGCGCGGGGGGGCCGAGCAGTACTTC. Amino acid sequence: CSVVRGGAEQYF.

The J gene is TRBJ2-7, the V gene TRBV2; 10 bases are a match to TRBD2. The length of the CDR3 is 15 residues. The V segment lost 7 bases and the J segment 1 base; nucleotides outside the gene matches: 7. CDR1 and CDR2 from the germline V gene are SNHLY and FYNNEI. Written as DNA, the CDR3 is TGTGCCAGCACCCGAGGACTAGCGGAATCCTACGAGCAGTACTTC. Protein sequence: CASTRGLAESYEQYF.

The chain links TRBV20-1 to TRBJ1-1, with a weak D call TRBD1 (5 bases). V lost 3 bases and J 6 bases, leaving 8 bases between the germline ends. This CDR3 comprises 11 residues. CDR1 DFQATT and CDR2 SNEGSKA come from the germline V gene (reference sequence). The CDR3 region is CSASPQAEAFF. As DNA, the CDR3 is TGCAGTGCTAGTCCACAGGCTGAAGCTTTCTTT.

This clone showed up just once. The same CDR3 arises from other DNA sequences in this sample as well. The chain joins TRBV5-1 to TRBJ2-5, with 8 bases identical to TRBD2. Per the germline V gene, CDR1 is SGHRS and CDR2 is YFSETQ. The CDR3 loop spans 15 amino acids. V was clipped by 2 bases and J by 5 bases; unmatched bases: 8. This CDR3 reads CASSFSGGARETQYF. The CDR3 DNA follows: TGCGCCAGCAGCTTTTCCGGGGGGGCCAGGGAGACCCAGTACTTC.

The chain recombines TRBV13 with TRBJ2-1; 8 bases line up with TRBD1. This CDR3 region has 14 residues. Germline V gene sequence: CDR1 PRHDT, CDR2 FYEKMQ (reference sequence). The V segment lost 4 bases and the J segment 6 bases; nucleotides outside the gene matches: 5. CDR3 DNA sequence: TGTGCCAGCAGCTCCCCCGACAGGGGCAATGAGCAGTTCTTC. Its protein product is CASSSPDRGNEQFF.

The V call is TRBV9, the J call TRBJ2-3; TRBD2 matches at 7 bases. Germline CDR1 is SGDLS and CDR2 is YYNGEE. V lost 0 bases, J lost 2 bases, and 12 bases stayed unmatched. There are 18 residues in the CDR3. The CDR3 loop reads CASSVVAQRGSFTDTQYF. The DNA for the CDR3 is TGTGCCAGCAGCGTAGTGGCTCAGCGGGGCTCTTTCACAGATACGCAGTATTTT.

The chain joins TRBV30 to TRBJ1-4; TRBD1 might be the D (5 bases). The germline gives CDR1 GTSNPN, CDR2 SVGIG (reference sequence). The CDR3 is 11 residues long. In DNA form, the CDR3 reads TGTGCTCTGGGGGGAAATGAAAAACTGTTTTTT. Translated, it gives CALGGNEKLFF.

This clone has just a few counts. J is TRBJ1-1 and V is TRBV24-1, with D perhaps matching TRBD1 (5 bases). The CDR3 contains 18 residues. Germline CDR1 KGHDR, CDR2 SFDVKD. Trimming pared 1 base from V and 0 bases from J, leaving 17 bases between. Written as DNA, the CDR3 is TGTGCCACCAGTGATTTCTTTCGGGGACTGTCCATGAACACTGAAGCTTTCTTT. It encodes CATSDFFRGLSMNTEAFF.

The chain joins TRBV5-1 to TRBJ2-7; D unclear. This CDR3 contains 13 residues. V lost 0 bases and J lost 4, with 8 bases in between. Germline V gene sequence: CDR1 SGHRS, CDR2 YFSETQ. Here the CDR3 reads CASSLAVGYEQYF. CDR3 nucleotides: TGCGCCAGCAGCTTGGCCGTCGGGTACGAGCAGTACTTC. The whole variable domain, remainder taken from reference TRBV5-1 and TRBJ2-7, is KAGVTQTPRYLIKTRGQQVTLSCSPISGHRSVSWYQQTPGQGLQFLFEYFSETQRNKGNFPGRFSGRQFSNSRSEMNVSTLELGDSALYLCASSLAVGYEQYFGPGTRLTVT.

This clone has only a few counts. The chain couples TRBV5-6 to TRBJ1-2; TRBD1 matches at 9 bases. Trimming cost V 4 bases and J 0 bases; bases outside gene matches: 10. Germline V gene lookup returns CDR1 SGHDT and CDR2 YYEEEE. This CDR3 contains 17 residues. The CDR3 reads CASSLPGQGEANYGYTF. The CDR3 DNA is TGTGCCAGCAGCCTTCCGGGACAGGGAGAGGCTAACTATGGCTACACCTTC. Complete variable domain (other parts from reference TRBV5-6 and TRBJ1-2): DAGVTQSPTHLIKTRGQQVTLRCSPKSGHDTVSWYQQALGQGPQFIFQYYEEEERQRGNFPDRFSGHQFPNYSSELNVNALLLGDSALYLCASSLPGQGEANYGYTFGSGTRLTVV.

The chain joins TRBV30 to TRBJ1-4, with D possibly being TRBD1 (5 bases). The germline V gene has CDR1 GTSNPN and CDR2 SVGIG (reference sequence). The length of the CDR3 is 14 residues. V lost 3 bases and J 7 bases, leaving 15 bases between the germline ends. CDR3 amino acids: CAWSVGRGVEKLFF. The CDR3 DNA follows: TGTGCCTGGAGCGTCGGGAGGGGAGTTGAAAAACTGTTTTTT. Together with reference TRBV30 and TRBJ1-4, the CDR3 gives the full variable domain: SQTIHQWPATLVQPVGSPLSLECTVEGTSNPNLYWYRQAAGRGLQLLFYSVGIGQISSEVPQNLSASRPQDRQFILSSKKLLLSDSGFYLCAWSVGRGVEKLFFGSGTQLSVL.

This clone was observed a handful of times. This chain connects TRBV6-1 to TRBJ1-3; D not resolved. CDR1 is MNHNS, CDR2 SASEGT, per germline. V lost 3 bases and J lost 0, with 9 bases in between. The CDR3 length is 15 residues. The CDR3 DNA reads TGTGCCAGCAGTGAGACACAGTTCTCTGGAAACACCATATATTTT. It specifies CASSETQFSGNTIYF.

The chain uses TRBV19 and TRBJ2-3, with 13 nucleotides matching TRBD2. Per germline, CDR1 LNHDA and CDR2 SQIVND (reference sequence). V was pared by 3 bases and J by 3 bases, with 9 bases of the junction left unmatched. The CDR3 consists of 18 residues. The DNA of the CDR3 is TGTGCCAGTAGTATGAGGACTAGCGGGGGCGGGAGGACAGATACGCAGTATTTT. Its translation: CASSMRTSGGGRTDTQYF.

The chain joins TRBV3-1 (or the pseudogene TRBV3-2) to TRBJ1-1, with unresolved D. Germline CDR1 and CDR2: LGHDT and YNNKEL (reference sequence). Trimming pared 1 base from V and 1 base from J, leaving 13 bases between. This CDR3 is 16 amino acids long. CDR3 nucleotide sequence: TGTGCCAGCAGCCAAGGTCATGGACGGGAGAACACTGAAGCTTTCTTT. Protein sequence: CASSQGHGRENTEAFF.

This clone was observed once. The V call is TRBV19, the J call TRBJ1-1; D might be TRBD1 (6 bases). CDR3 length: 12 amino acids. Between the trimmed V and J ends, which lost 5 bases and 8 bases, there was a span of 12 bases. CDR1 and CDR2 from the germline V gene are LNHDA and SQIVND (reference sequence). The CDR3 sequence: CASSERGTEAFF. The CDR3 DNA reads as TGTGCCAGTAGTGAAAGGGGGACAGAAGCTTTCTTT. Looking up the rest from reference TRBV19 and TRBJ1-1 gives the full variable domain: DGGITQSPKYLFRKEGQNVTLSCEQNLNHDAMYWYRQDPGQGLRLIYYSQIVNDFQKGDIAEGYSVSREKKESFPLTVTSAQKNPTAFYLCASSERGTEAFFGQGTRLTVV.

The genes are TRBV18 and TRBJ1-2; 8 positions match TRBD1. The CDR3 contains 16 residues. Germline loops: CDR1 KGHSH, CDR2 LQKENI. V lost 2 bases, J lost 8 bases, and 13 bases stayed unmatched. The CDR3 loop reads CASSPKIDRGFYGYTF. CDR3 nucleotide sequence: TGTGCCAGCTCACCAAAGATAGACAGGGGTTTTTACGGCTACACCTTC.

V is TRBV29-1 and J is TRBJ2-7; possible D gene TRBD1, 5 bases. Germline CDR1 reads SQVTM; CDR2 reads ANQGSEA. The CDR3 runs 12 residues. Between the trimmed V and J ends, which lost 3 bases and 5 bases, there was a span of 11 bases. This chain's CDR3 is CSVDGAGNEQYF. CDR3 nucleotide sequence: TGCAGCGTTGATGGGGCAGGGAACGAGCAGTACTTC.

V and J are TRBV29-1 and TRBJ1-1; no definite D call. Per germline, CDR1 SQVTM and CDR2 ANQGSEA. The V and J ends lost 6 bases and 2 bases respectively, with 13 bases between them. CDR3 length: 13 amino acids. CDR3 amino acids: CSVVRTDNTEAFF. DNA for the CDR3: TGCAGCGTCGTTCGGACTGACAACACTGAAGCTTTCTTT.

This chain connects TRBV6-6 to TRBJ1-2; the D gene is possibly TRBD1 (5 bases). CDR1 and CDR2 (germline): MNHNY, SVGAGI (reference sequence). The germline V and J ends were trimmed by 5 bases and 3 bases, with 7 bases remaining between them. The CDR3 is 12 residues long. The CDR3 is CASSGTDYGYTF. DNA for the CDR3: TGTGCCAGCAGTGGGACTGACTATGGCTACACCTTC.

The chain carries TRBV14 and TRBJ1-1, with unresolved D. Germline CDR1 and CDR2: SGHDN and FVKESK. This CDR3 is 13 amino acids long. Trimming left V 5 bases short and J 5 bases short, with 12 bases between. This CDR3 is CASSFSSGTEAFF. The CDR3 bases are TGTGCCAGCAGCTTTAGCTCGGGGACTGAAGCTTTCTTT.

This clone was seen just once. V gene TRBV29-1 combines with J gene TRBJ2-2, with 7 bases fitting TRBD1. CDR1 SQVTM and CDR2 ANQGSEA come from the germline V gene. Trimming took 5 bases from V and 1 from J; bases not matched to a gene: 4. The CDR3 covers 14 residues. The CDR3 sequence is CSVTTGLNTGELFF. The CDR3 coding sequence is TGCAGCGTTACGACAGGGCTGAACACCGGGGAGCTGTTTTTT.

V and J are TRBV12-3 or TRBV12-4 and TRBJ2-7; D remains ambiguous. The V end was cut by 6 bases, the J end by 6 bases, with 12 bases between. This CDR3 comprises 12 residues. CDR3 amino acids: CASSFLGREQYF. The CDR3 nucleotides are TGTGCCAGCAGCTTTCTAGGTCGCGAGCAGTACTTC.

The chain employs TRBV19 and TRBJ2-2; 7 positions agree with TRBD2. The CDR3 length is 15 residues. Germline CDR1 is LNHDA and CDR2 is SQIVND (reference sequence). Trimming cost V 9 bases and J 8 bases; bases outside gene matches: 15. The CDR3 reads CASHPKRGEVGELFF. Here the CDR3 DNA reads TGTGCCAGCCACCCCAAGCGGGGTGAAGTGGGGGAGCTGTTTTTT.

CDR3 region: CASSQGAGAFF. Here the CDR3 DNA reads TGCGCCAGCAGCCAAGGTGCGGGAGCTTTCTTT. The chain employs TRBV4-3 and TRBJ1-1; D is uncertain. The CDR3 is made up of 11 amino acids. The V end was cut by 1 base, the J end by 10 bases, with 7 bases between. Germline V gene lookup returns CDR1 LGHNA and CDR2 YSLEER.

This chain connects TRBV3-1 (or the pseudogene TRBV3-2) to TRBJ1-4; 7 nucleotides align to TRBD1. Trimming cost V 4 bases and J 7 bases; bases outside gene matches: 9. The CDR3 has 15 residues. Germline V gene sequence: CDR1 LGHDT, CDR2 YNNKEL (reference sequence). The DNA of the CDR3 is TGTGCCAGCAGCCGCCAGACAGGGACAGCTGAAAAACTGTTTTTT. This codes for CASSRQTGTAEKLFF.

This chain joins TRBV30 and TRBJ2-5, with 11 bases lining up with TRBD2. With 0 bases clipped from V and 9 bases from J, the junction kept 6 bases outside the gene matches. Germline CDR1 and CDR2: GTSNPN and SVGIG (reference sequence). The CDR3 length is 14 residues. The CDR3 sequence: CAWSVDLAGGPQYF. The CDR3 bases are TGTGCCTGGAGTGTCGATCTAGCGGGAGGACCCCAGTACTTC.